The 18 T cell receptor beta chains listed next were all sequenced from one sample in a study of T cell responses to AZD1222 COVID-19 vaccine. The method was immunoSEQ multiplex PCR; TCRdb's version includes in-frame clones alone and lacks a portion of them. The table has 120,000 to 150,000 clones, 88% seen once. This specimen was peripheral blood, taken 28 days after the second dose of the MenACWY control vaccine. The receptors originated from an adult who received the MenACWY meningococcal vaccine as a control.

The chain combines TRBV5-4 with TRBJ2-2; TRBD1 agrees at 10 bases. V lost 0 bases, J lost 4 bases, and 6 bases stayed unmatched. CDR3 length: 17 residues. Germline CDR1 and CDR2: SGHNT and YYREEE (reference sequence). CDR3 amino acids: CASSLGPGQGSTGELFF. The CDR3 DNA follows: TGTGCCAGCAGCTTGGGGCCGGGACAGGGGTCCACCGGGGAGCTGTTTTTT.

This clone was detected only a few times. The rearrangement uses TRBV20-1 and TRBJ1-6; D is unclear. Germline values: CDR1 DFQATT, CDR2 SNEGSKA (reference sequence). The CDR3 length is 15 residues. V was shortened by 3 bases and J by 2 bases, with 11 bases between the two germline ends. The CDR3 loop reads CSASIPHPYNSPLHF. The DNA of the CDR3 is TGCAGTGCTAGTATTCCGCACCCCTATAATTCACCCCTCCACTTT.

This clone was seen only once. This chain's CDR3 is CSARQGSEAFF. In DNA, the CDR3 is TGCAGTGCAAGACAGGGTTCTGAAGCTTTCTTT. This chain links TRBV20-1 with TRBJ1-1, with 7 bases aligning to TRBD1. Germline V CDR1 and CDR2: DFQATT, SNEGSKA (reference sequence). V shed 6 bases, J shed 6 bases, and the junction held 4 bases outside the gene matches. The CDR3 runs to 11 residues.

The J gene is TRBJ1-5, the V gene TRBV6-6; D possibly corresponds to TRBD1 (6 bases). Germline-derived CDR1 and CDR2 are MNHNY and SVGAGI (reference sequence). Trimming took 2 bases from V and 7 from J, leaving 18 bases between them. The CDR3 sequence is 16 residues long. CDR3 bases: TGTGCCAGCAGTTACAGTCGGGGGGCGATGGGGCAGCCCCAGCATTTT. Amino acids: CASSYSRGAMGQPQHF.

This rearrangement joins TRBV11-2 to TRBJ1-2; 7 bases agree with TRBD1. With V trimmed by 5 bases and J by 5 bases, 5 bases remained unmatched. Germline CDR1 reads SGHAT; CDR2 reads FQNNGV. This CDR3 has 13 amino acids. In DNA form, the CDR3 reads TGTGCCAGCAGCCCTACAGGGGAATATGGCTACACCTTC. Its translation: CASSPTGEYGYTF.

CDR3 residues: CAWSSGTPYSPLHF. The CDR3 DNA follows: TGTGCCTGGAGTTCCGGGACACCTTATTCACCCCTCCACTTT. The gene calls are TRBV30 and TRBJ1-6, with D possibly being TRBD1 (6 bases). Trimming left V 2 bases short and J 8 bases short, with 13 bases between. Germline V gene lookup returns CDR1 GTSNPN and CDR2 SVGIG (reference sequence). The CDR3 consists of 14 residues.

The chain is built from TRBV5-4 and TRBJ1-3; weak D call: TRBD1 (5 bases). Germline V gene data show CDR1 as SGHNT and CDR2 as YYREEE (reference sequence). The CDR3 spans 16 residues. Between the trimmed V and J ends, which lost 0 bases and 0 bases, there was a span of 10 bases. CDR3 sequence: CASSLDRFGSGNTIYF. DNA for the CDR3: TGTGCCAGCAGCTTGGACAGGTTTGGCTCTGGAAACACCATATATTTT.

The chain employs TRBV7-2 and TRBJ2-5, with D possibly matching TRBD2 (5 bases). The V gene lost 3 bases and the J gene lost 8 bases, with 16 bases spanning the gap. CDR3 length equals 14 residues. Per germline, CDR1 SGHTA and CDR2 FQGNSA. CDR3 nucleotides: TGTGCCAGCAGCTTTGGTCGGACTTCGAATACCCAGTACTTC. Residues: CASSFGRTSNTQYF.

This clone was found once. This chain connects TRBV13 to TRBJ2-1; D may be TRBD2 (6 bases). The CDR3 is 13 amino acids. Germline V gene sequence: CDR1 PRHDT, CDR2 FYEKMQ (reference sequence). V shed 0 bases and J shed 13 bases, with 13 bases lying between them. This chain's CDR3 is CASSLGLRGGQFF. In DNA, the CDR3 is TGTGCCAGCAGCTTAGGGTTAAGGGGAGGTCAGTTCTTC.

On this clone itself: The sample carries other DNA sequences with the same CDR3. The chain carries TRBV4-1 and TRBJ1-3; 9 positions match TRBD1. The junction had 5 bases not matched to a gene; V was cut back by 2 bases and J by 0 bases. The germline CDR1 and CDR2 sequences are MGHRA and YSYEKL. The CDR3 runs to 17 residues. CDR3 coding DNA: TGCGCCAGCAGCCAAACCCCGGGACAGGGCTCTGGAAACACCATATATTTT. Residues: CASSQTPGQGSGNTIYF.

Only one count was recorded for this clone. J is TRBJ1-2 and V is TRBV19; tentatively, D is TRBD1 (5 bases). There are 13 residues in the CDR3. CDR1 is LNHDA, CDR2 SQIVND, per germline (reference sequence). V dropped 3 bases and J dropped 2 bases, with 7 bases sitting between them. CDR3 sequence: CASSMGRNYGYTF. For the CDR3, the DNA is TGTGCCAGTAGTATGGGACGGAACTATGGCTACACCTTC.

CDR3 in amino acids: CASSSSYEQYF. The CDR3 DNA sequence: TGCGCCAGCAGCTCGAGCTACGAGCAGTACTTC. The J gene is TRBJ2-7, the V gene TRBV5-1; D gene ambiguous. Trimming pared 3 bases from V and 3 bases from J, leaving 4 bases between. From germline, CDR1 is SGHRS and CDR2 YFSETQ. This CDR3 is built from 11 residues.

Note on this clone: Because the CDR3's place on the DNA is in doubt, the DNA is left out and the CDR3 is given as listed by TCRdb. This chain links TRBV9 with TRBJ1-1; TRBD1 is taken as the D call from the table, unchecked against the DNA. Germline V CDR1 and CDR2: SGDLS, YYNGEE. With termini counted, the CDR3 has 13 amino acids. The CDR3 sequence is CASSVGTGAWTFF.

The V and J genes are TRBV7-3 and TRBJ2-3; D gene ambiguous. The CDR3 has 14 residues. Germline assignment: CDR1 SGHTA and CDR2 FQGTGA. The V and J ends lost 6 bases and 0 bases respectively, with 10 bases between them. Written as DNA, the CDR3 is TGTGCCAGCAGTATCGGGTCCAGCACAGATACGCAGTATTTT. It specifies CASSIGSSTDTQYF.

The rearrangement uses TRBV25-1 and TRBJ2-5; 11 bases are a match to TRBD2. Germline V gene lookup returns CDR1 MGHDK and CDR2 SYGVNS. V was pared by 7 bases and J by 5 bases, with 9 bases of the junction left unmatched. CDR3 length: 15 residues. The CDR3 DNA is TGTGCCAGCACCCAACTAGCGGGGGCGGGGGAGACCCAGTACTTC. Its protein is CASTQLAGAGETQYF.

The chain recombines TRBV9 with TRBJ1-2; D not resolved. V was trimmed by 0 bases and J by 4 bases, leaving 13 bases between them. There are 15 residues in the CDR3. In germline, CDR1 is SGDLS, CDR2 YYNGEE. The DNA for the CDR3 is TGTGCCAGCAGCGTAGATCCGGGCTCGGGCTATGGCTACACCTTC. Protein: CASSVDPGSGYGYTF.

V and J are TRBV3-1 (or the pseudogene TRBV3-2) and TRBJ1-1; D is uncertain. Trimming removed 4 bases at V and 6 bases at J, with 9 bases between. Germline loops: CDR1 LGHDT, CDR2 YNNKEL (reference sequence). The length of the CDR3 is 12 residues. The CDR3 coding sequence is TGTGCCAGCAGCCCCCGTTTTTCTGAAGCTTTCTTT. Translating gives CASSPRFSEAFF.

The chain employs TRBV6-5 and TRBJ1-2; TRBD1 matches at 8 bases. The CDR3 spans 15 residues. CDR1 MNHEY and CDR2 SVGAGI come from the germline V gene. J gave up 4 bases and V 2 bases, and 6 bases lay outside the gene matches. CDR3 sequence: CASSYPGQAIYGYTF. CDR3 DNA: TGTGCCAGCAGTTACCCGGGACAGGCAATCTATGGCTACACCTTC.